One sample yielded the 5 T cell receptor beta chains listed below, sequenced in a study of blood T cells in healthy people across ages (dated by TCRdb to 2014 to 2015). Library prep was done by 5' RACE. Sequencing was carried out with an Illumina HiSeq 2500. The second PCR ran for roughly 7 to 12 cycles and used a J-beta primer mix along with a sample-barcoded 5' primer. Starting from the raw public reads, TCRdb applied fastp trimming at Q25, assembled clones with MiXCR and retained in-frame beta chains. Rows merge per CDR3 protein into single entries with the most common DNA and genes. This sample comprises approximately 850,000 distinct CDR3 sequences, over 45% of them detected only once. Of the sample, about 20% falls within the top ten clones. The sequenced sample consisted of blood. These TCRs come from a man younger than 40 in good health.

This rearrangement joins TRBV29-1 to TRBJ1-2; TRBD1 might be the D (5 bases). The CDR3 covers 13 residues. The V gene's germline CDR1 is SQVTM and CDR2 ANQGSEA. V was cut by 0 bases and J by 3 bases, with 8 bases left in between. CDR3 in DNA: TGCAGCGTTGAAGACGGGGCTGACTATGGCTACACCTTC. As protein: CSVEDGADYGYTF.

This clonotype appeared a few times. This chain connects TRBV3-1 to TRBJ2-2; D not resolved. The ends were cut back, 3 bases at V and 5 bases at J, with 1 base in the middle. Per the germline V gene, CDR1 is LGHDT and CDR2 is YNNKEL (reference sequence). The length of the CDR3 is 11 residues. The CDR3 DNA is TGTGCCAGCAGCCAGACCGGGGAGCTGTTTTTT. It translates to CASSQTGELFF. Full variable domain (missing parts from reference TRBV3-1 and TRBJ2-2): DTAVSQTPKYLVTQMGNDKSIKCEQNLGHDTMYWYKQDSKKFLKIMFSYNNKELIINETVPNRFSPKSPDKAHLNLHINSLELGDSAVYFCASSQTGELFFGEGSRLTVL.

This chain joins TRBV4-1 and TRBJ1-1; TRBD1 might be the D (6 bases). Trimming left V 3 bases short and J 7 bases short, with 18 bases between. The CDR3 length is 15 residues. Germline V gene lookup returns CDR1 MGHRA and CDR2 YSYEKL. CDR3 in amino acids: CASSQFPGTPGEAFF. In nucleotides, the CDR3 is TGCGCCAGCAGCCAGTTCCCCGGGACACCTGGTGAAGCTTTCTTT.

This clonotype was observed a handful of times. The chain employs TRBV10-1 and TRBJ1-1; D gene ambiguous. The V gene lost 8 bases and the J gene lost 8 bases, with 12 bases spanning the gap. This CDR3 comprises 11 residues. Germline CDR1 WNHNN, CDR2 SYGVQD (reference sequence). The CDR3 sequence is CASSFGPEAFF. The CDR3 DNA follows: TGCGCCAGCTCCTTTGGACCCGAAGCTTTCTTT.

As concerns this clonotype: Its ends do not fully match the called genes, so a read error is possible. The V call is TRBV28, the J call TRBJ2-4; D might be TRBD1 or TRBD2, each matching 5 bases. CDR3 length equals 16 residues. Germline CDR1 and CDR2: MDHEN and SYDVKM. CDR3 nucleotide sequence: TGCGCCAGCAGCGGACATCCTTCTCCAGCCAAAAACATTCAGTACTTC. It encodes CASSGHPSPAKNIQYF. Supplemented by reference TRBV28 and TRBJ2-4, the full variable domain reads DVKVTQSSRYLVKRTGEKVFLECVQDMDHENMFWYRQDPGLGLRLIYFSYDVKMKEKGDIPEGYSVSREKKERFSLILESASTNQTSMYLCASSGHPSPAKNIQYFGAGTRLSVL.